A selection of T cell receptor beta chains follows, all from one sample in a study of blood T cell repertoires in COVID-19. Generated by immunoSEQ multiplex PCR, the TCRdb table keeps only in-frame clones and is missing some. The sample has 250,000 to 350,000 clones, roughly 88% seen once. The sequenced material came from PBMCs or T cells enriched from blood (not recorded which). These receptors came from a woman under 40 who had recovered from COVID-19. Each CDR3 is given with its conserved first and last residue. Each record gives: clone size, D gene, J gene, V gene, CDR3 protein, CDR3 DNA. The D gene is left open where the match is weak. Clone size appears in some rows only: once, few, many, or a class for an expanded clone.

- TRBD1 TRBJ1-3 TRBV11-2 CASSPRDRASGNTIYF TGTGCCAGCAGCCCCCGGGACAGGGCCTCTGGAAACACCATATATTTT
- TRBD1 TRBJ1-2 TRBV5-1 CASSLVGGANYGYTF TGCGCCAGCAGCTTGGTAGGGGGCGCAAACTATGGCTACACCTTC
few TRBD2 TRBJ2-3 TRBV24-1 CATSPTSGGFTDTQYF TGTGCCACCAGTCCAACTAGCGGGGGTTTCACAGATACGCAGTATTTT
few - TRBJ2-7 TRBV21-1 CASSPHKHFYEQYF TGTGCCAGCAGCCCCCATAAACATTTCTACGAGCAGTACTTC
- TRBD1 TRBJ1-1 TRBV9 CASSESGGNTEAFF TGTGCCAGCAGCGAGTCAGGGGGCAACACTGAAGCTTTCTTT
- - TRBJ2-1 TRBV6-5 CASSYSADHNEQFF TGTGCCAGCAGTTACTCGGCGGATCACAATGAGCAGTTCTTC
- - TRBJ1-5 TRBV15 CATSGRPAGGNQPQHF TGTGCCACCAGCGGGCGCCCAGCGGGTGGCAATCAGCCCCAGCATTTT
- - TRBJ2-1 TRBV3-1/TRBV3-2 CASSQDRRVNEQFF TGTGCCAGCAGCCAAGATCGACGGGTCAATGAGCAGTTCTTC
- TRBD1 TRBJ2-7 TRBV28 CASSVPGTGNYEQYF TGTGCCAGCAGCGTTCCCGGGACAGGAAACTACGAGCAGTACTTC
- - TRBJ2-2 TRBV18 CASSPNRNTGELFF TGTGCCAGCTCACCCAACAGGAACACCGGGGAGCTGTTTTTT
once TRBD1 TRBJ2-3 TRBV10-2 CASRGTGGFLDTQYF TGCGCCAGCAGAGGGACAGGGGGATTTCTGGATACGCAGTATTTT
- - TRBJ1-2 TRBV6-6 CASSPGVYGYTF TGTGCCAGCAGTCCAGGGGTCTATGGCTACACCTTC
once TRBD1 TRBJ1-1 TRBV7-2 CASSPTRDSNTEAFF TGTGCCAGCAGCCCGACCCGGGACAGCAACACTGAAGCTTTCTTT
- - TRBJ1-1 TRBV19 CASKPGLINTEAFF TGTGCCAGTAAACCGGGACTCATTAACACTGAAGCTTTCTTT
- - TRBJ1-5 TRBV19 CASSITGLSNQPQHF TGTGCCAGTAGTATCACCGGACTTAGCAATCAGCCCCAGCATTTT
once - TRBJ2-7 TRBV28 CASSLAPGRPGANYEQYF TGTGCCAGCAGTTTGGCCCCCGGCAGGCCCGGCGCAAACTACGAGCAGTACTTC
- - TRBJ1-1 TRBV7-2 CASSRRPGQNTEAFF TGTGCCAGCAGCCGTAGACCGGGACAGAACACTGAAGCTTTCTTT
- - TRBJ1-3 TRBV6-5 CASSSPGSGNTIYF TGTGCCAGCAGTTCTCCAGGCTCGGGAAACACCATATATTTT
- - TRBJ1-2 TRBV6-6 CASSQGGDGYTF TGTGCCAGCAGTCAGGGAGGAGATGGCTACACCTTC
- TRBD1 TRBJ1-2 TRBV6-6 CASSYSGQNGYTF TGTGCCAGCAGTTACTCGGGACAGAACGGCTACACCTTC
- - TRBJ1-2 TRBV28 CASRSPAGYGYTF TGTGCCAGCAGGTCCCCGGCAGGCTATGGCTACACCTTC
few - TRBJ1-2 TRBV29-1 CSVEDRDGYTF TGCAGCGTTGAAGATCGGGATGGCTACACCTTC
- TRBD2 TRBJ2-1 TRBV9 CASSINRGTSGSSYNEQFF TGTGCCAGCAGCATAAACAGGGGGACTAGCGGGAGCTCCTACAATGAGCAGTTCTTC
- - TRBJ1-5 TRBV4-1 CASSQGAGKGNQPQHF TGCGCCAGCAGCCAAGGAGCAGGGAAAGGCAATCAGCCCCAGCATTTT
- - TRBJ2-3 TRBV5-4 CASSMGNRVGTDTQYF TGTGCCAGCAGTATGGGAAACAGGGTGGGCACAGATACGCAGTATTTT
once TRBD2 TRBJ2-1 TRBV10-2 CASSEASGKYNEQFF TGCGCCAGCAGTGAGGCTAGCGGGAAATACAATGAGCAGTTCTTC
once - TRBJ1-1 TRBV28 CASSFQGWTEAFF TGTGCCAGCAGTTTTCAGGGGTGGACTGAAGCTTTCTTT
- TRBD1 TRBJ1-1 TRBV10-2 CASRQVTGGSNTEAFF TGCGCCAGCAGGCAAGTAACAGGGGGCTCGAACACTGAAGCTTTCTTT
- TRBD1 TRBJ2-7 TRBV5-4 CASSPTGTGAHEQYF TGTGCCAGCAGCCCTACCGGGACAGGGGCCCACGAGCAGTACTTC
few TRBD2 TRBJ2-7 TRBV5-1 CASSLMWGGSYEQYF TGCGCCAGCAGCTTGATGTGGGGGGGCTCCTACGAGCAGTACTTC
- - TRBJ2-7 TRBV4-2 CASSQEALFYEQYF TGTGCCAGCAGCCAAGAAGCCCTATTCTACGAGCAGTACTTC
- TRBD2 TRBJ2-3 TRBV4-2 CASSLPGTSGSTASTDTQYF TGTGCCAGCAGCCTGCCCGGGACTAGCGGGTCTACCGCTAGCACAGATACGCAGTATTTT
- - TRBJ1-2 TRBV6-5 CASRTGTYGYTF TGTGCCAGCAGAACAGGGACCTATGGCTACACCTTC
- - TRBJ2-2 TRBV7-9 CASSGHLRTRSNTGELFF TGTGCCAGCAGCGGCCATCTGAGGACTCGGTCGAACACCGGGGAGCTGTTTTTT